This TCR beta chain was profiled in a study of response to subunit inactivated influenza vaccine. The ends lost 8 bases at V and 2 bases at J; junction bases unmatched: 6. CDR3 length: 14 residues. Germline V CDR1 and CDR2: SGHRS, YFSETQ. Using its own MiXCR run on the RT-PCR reads, TCRdb lists one record per CDR3 protein. Among just over 300,000 distinct CDR3 sequences listed, roughly a fifth were seen once. This clonotype turned up a few times. What it recognizes is unknown. General study findings and limits: That few new T cells are recruited by each seasonal influenza vaccination was the authors' suggestion.

The J gene is TRBJ2-3, the V gene TRBV5-1, with 9 bases aligning to TRBD1. The sequences come from PBMCs from blood, collected about 19 months after vaccination. This TCR derives from a man aged 50-75 years who received an inactivated influenza vaccine. The CDR3 sequence is CASYRDRVTDTQYF. CDR3 sequence (DNA): TGCGCCAGTTACCGGGACAGGGTCACAGATACGCAGTATTTT.